This is a list of T cell receptor beta chains from one sample in a study of T cells in Graves' hyperthyroidism and ophthalmopathy. TCRdb re-analysed the multiplex PCR reads in MiXCR, keeping a single row per CDR3 protein. Among around 760,000 distinct CDR3 sequences listed, roughly 32% were seen once. Sequencing was done on a sample of blood. These receptors were collected from a woman in her thirties or forties with Graves' hyperthyroidism. Both conserved end residues are part of each CDR3. D genes are given only for firm matches. The size of a clone is reported for some rows only, either as once, few or many, or as a class for expanded clones.

size | length | J | D | V | DNA | CDR3
NA | 18 | TRBJ1-5 | NA | TRBV6-2/TRBV6-3 | TGTGCCAGCAGACAGCAACCTCGAACAGGGAGCAGGGATCAGCCCCAGCATTTT | CASRQQPRTGSRDQPQHF
few | 17 | TRBJ1-2 | TRBD1 | TRBV12-3/TRBV12-4 | TGTGCCAGCAGTCAACCTCCATCCAGGGGGCCTAACTATGGCTACACCTTC | CASSQPPSRGPNYGYTF
NA | 14 | TRBJ2-5 | NA | TRBV7-9 | TGTGCCAGCAGCTTAGTACCCCCCGCGGGGACCCAGTACTTC | CASSLVPPAGTQYF
many | 14 | TRBJ2-5 | NA | TRBV9 | TGTGCCAGCAACCACCAGGGGAACCAAGAGACCCAGTACTTC | CASNHQGNQETQYF
many | 15 | TRBJ1-4 | TRBD1 | TRBV7-2 | TGTGCCAGCAGCCCCGGGACAGCAACTAATGAAAAACTGTTTTTT | CASSPGTATNEKLFF
few | 15 | TRBJ1-1 | TRBD1 | TRBV20-1 | TGCAGTGCTAGAGTATTTCAGGGGGCGACGGATGAAGCTTTCTTT | CSARVFQGATDEAFF
few | 17 | TRBJ1-3 | NA | TRBV7-9 | TGTGCCAGCAGCCCAGAACAGGGCCCCAACTCTGGAAACACCATATATTTT | CASSPEQGPNSGNTIYF
NA | 14 | TRBJ2-7 | NA | TRBV10-2 | TGCGCCAGCAGTGATTTAACATCCTCCTACGAGCAGTACTTC | CASSDLTSSYEQYF
NA | 14 | TRBJ2-7 | TRBD1 | TRBV24-1 | TGTGCCAGCACCTTGGGACAGGGACTCTACGAGCAGTACTTC | CASTLGQGLYEQYF
many | 15 | TRBJ1-2 | TRBD1 | TRBV15 | TGTGCCACCAGCAGAGTGTATGAGACAGGGGTCGGCTACACCTTC | CATSRVYETGVGYTF
many | 16 | TRBJ1-1 | TRBD1 | TRBV7-9 | TGTGCCAGCAGCCCCCGACAGGGTTTGCGGAACACTGAAGCTTTCTTT | CASSPRQGLRNTEAFF
many | 13 | TRBJ1-1 | NA | TRBV10-3 | TGTGCCATCAGTGAGTCCCCTGGCACTGAAGCTTTCTTT | CAISESPGTEAFF
many | 13 | TRBJ1-1 | NA | TRBV29-1 | TGCAGCTTAGGGGAGGGGGTGGACACTGAAGCTTTCTTT | CSLGEGVDTEAFF
NA | 17 | TRBJ2-2 | NA | TRBV28 | TGTGCCAGCAACGCGCCGTATGCAGGGGGAGGTACCGGGGAGCTGTTTTTT | CASNAPYAGGGTGELFF
NA | 14 | TRBJ2-7 | NA | TRBV7-2 | TGTGCCAGCAGCCAAGTGTGGTCAACCTACGAGCAGTACTTC | CASSQVWSTYEQYF
NA | 13 | TRBJ2-7 | NA | TRBV7-2 | TGTGCCAGCAGCTGGACACCGACCTACGGGCAGTACTTC | CASSWTPTYGQYF
many | 14 | TRBJ1-6 | NA | TRBV6-5 | TGTGCCAGCAGTCCGACAGAAGATAATTCACCCCTCCACTTT | CASSPTEDNSPLHF
many | 13 | TRBJ1-6 | NA | TRBV10-2 | TGCGCCAGCAGTGCTGGGGGGGATTCACCCCTCCACTTT | CASSAGGDSPLHF
many | 14 | TRBJ1-4 | NA | TRBV2 | TGTGCCTCTAAAACCACTTCAACTAATGAAAAACTGTTTTTT | CASKTTSTNEKLFF
many | 14 | TRBJ1-6 | NA | TRBV2 | TGTGCCAGCAGTGAAGGGCCCGGTAGGGCACCCCTCCACTTT | CASSEGPGRAPLHF
many | 16 | TRBJ2-7 | TRBD1 | TRBV5-5 | TGTGCCAGCAGCTTGATTAGGGGGACAGACGCTTTCGAGCAGTACTTC | CASSLIRGTDAFEQYF
NA | 14 | TRBJ2-7 | TRBD2 | TRBV6-2/TRBV6-3 | TGTGCCAGCAGTTACGCGGGGGAGACCTACGAGCAGTACTTC | CASSYAGETYEQYF
NA | 13 | TRBJ1-6 | TRBD1 | TRBV7-6 | TGTGCCAGCAGCATGGACAGGGTTCCACCCCTCCACTTT | CASSMDRVPPLHF
NA | 12 | TRBJ1-5 | NA | TRBV15 | TGTGCCACCAGCAGAGTCGATTCACCCCAGCATTTT | CATSRVDSPQHF
many | 17 | TRBJ2-6 | NA | TRBV5-6 | TGTGCCAGCAGCCCCCCGGTGATAGGATCTGGGGCCAACGTCCTGACTTTC | CASSPPVIGSGANVLTF
many | 13 | TRBJ2-2 | NA | TRBV10-3 | TGTGCCATCAGACAGGGCACCACCGGGGAGCTGTTTTTT | CAIRQGTTGELFF
once | 15 | TRBJ2-7 | TRBD2 | TRBV27 | TGTGCCAGCAGTTTTTTCGGGGGGGGAACCTACGAGCAGTACTTC | CASSFFGGGTYEQYF
few | 16 | TRBJ1-1 | NA | TRBV4-1 | TGCGCCAGCAGCCAAGATTGGGGACTACCGAACACTGAAGCTTTCTTT | CASSQDWGLPNTEAFF
few | 12 | TRBJ2-7 | NA | TRBV10-3 | TGTGCCATCAGTGAGTTCCAGTCGGCCTGGAACTTC | CAISEFQSAWNF
few | 16 | TRBJ2-2 | TRBD1 | TRBV19 | TGTGCCAGTAGTCAGATCGGCCCAGGGGGCACCGGGGAGCTGTTTTTT | CASSQIGPGGTGELFF
NA | 15 | TRBJ1-2 | NA | TRBV15 | TGTGCCACCAGCAGTTACGGCAGAGGGCTCTATGGCTACACCTTC | CATSSYGRGLYGYTF
few | 15 | TRBJ1-2 | TRBD1 | TRBV25-1 | TGTGCCAGCAGCCAGCCCCTGGACAGGAGGTATGGCTACACCTTC | CASSQPLDRRYGYTF
many | 15 | TRBJ1-5 | NA | TRBV10-2 | TGCGCCAGCAGTGAAGGGAGGGGAATGAGTCAGCCCCAGCATTTT | CASSEGRGMSQPQHF
few | 14 | TRBJ2-7 | TRBD2 | TRBV20-1 | TGCAGTACCCATGGGACTAGCGGGACCTACGAGCAGTACTTC | CSTHGTSGTYEQYF
many | 15 | TRBJ2-5 | NA | TRBV7-9 | TGTGCCAGCAGCTTAGCGTACGGGGTCCAAGAGACCCAGTACTTC | CASSLAYGVQETQYF
NA | 16 | TRBJ1-6 | TRBD1 | TRBV24-1 | TGTGCCACCAGTGATGGGTCAGGGGGTATGAATTCACCCCTCCACTTT | CATSDGSGGMNSPLHF
NA | 16 | TRBJ2-3 | NA | TRBV20-1 | TGCAGTGCTAGAGATCCGTCCGAGGTCGGATCAGATACGCAGTATTTT | CSARDPSEVGSDTQYF
few | 17 | TRBJ2-2 | TRBD2 | TRBV7-9 | TGTGCCAGCAGCCTCCAGCGGACTAGCGGAAACACCGGGGAGCTGTTTTTT | CASSLQRTSGNTGELFF
NA | 14 | TRBJ1-2 | NA | TRBV24-1 | TGTGCCACCAGTGATCATAGCAAATGGGATGGCTACACCTTC | CATSDHSKWDGYTF
few | 14 | TRBJ2-5 | TRBD1 | TRBV6-5 | TGTGCCAGCCAAAGGGGACAGGGAATGGAGACCCAGTACTTC | CASQRGQGMETQYF
NA | 14 | TRBJ2-5 | TRBD1 | TRBV20-1 | TGCAGTGCTGACCTTGGACAGGCAAAGGAGACCCAGTACTTC | CSADLGQAKETQYF
NA | 15 | TRBJ1-5 | TRBD1 | TRBV7-2 | TGTGCCAGCAGCTCGACAAACAGGGGGGATCAGCCCCAGCATTTT | CASSSTNRGDQPQHF
once | 14 | TRBJ2-2 | NA | TRBV10-3 | TGTGCCATCAGTGAGTCGACAGGTAGCGGGGAGCTGTTTTTT | CAISESTGSGELFF